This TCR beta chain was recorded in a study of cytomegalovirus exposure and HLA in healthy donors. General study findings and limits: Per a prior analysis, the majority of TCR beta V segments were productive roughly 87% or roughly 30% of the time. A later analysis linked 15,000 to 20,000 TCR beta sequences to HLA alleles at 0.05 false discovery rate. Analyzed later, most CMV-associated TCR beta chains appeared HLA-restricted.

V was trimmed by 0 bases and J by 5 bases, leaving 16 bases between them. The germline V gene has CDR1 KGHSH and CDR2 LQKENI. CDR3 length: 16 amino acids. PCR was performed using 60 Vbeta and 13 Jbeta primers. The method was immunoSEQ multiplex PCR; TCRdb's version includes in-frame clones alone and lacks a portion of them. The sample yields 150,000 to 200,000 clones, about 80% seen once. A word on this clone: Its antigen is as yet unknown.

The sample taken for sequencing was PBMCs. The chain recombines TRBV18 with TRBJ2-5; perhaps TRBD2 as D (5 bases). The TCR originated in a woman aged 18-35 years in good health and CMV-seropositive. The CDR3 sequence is CASSPPTGRILETQYF. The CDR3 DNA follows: TGTGCCAGCTCACCACCGACGGGGAGAATCTTGGAGACCCAGTACTTC.